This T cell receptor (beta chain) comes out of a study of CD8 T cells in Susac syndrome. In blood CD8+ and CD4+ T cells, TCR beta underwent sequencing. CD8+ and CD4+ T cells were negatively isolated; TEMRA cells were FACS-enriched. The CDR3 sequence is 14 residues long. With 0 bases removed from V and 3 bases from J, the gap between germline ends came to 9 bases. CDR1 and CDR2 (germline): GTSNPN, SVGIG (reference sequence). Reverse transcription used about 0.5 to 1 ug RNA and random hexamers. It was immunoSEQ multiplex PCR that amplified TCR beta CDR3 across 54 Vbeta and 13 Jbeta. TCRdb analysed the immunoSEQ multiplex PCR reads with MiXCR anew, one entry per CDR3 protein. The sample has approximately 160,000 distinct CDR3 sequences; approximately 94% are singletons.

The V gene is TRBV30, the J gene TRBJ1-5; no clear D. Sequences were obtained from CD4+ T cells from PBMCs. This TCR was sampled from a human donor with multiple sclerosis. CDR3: CAWSVRALNQPQHF. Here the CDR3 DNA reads TGTGCCTGGAGTGTACGGGCTCTCAATCAGCCCCAGCATTTT.